Below, one TCR beta chain is given with its context. Its specificity is unknown. The data were taken from a study of OX40 agonist ivuxolimab in advanced cancers. Study-wide context: Patients were dosed intravenously with ivuxolimab at 0.01 to 10 mg/kg every 2 weeks. General observations from the study: Within 6 weeks, CD4+ and CD8+ blood T cells expanded clonally at 0.1 to 3.0 mg/kg. More expanded clones were found, on average, in CD8+ than in CD4+ T cells.

Trimming cost V 1 base and J 7 bases; bases outside gene matches: 3. Germline V lookup: CDR1 SGHAT, CDR2 FQNNGV. This CDR3 is 14 amino acids long. Patients were excluded for autoimmune disease history or systemic immunosuppression. This table comes from immunoSEQ multiplex PCR, and its TCRdb copy is limited to in-frame clones, with some not included. Here the sample spans approximately 20,000 clones, roughly 88% being singletons. This receptor was taken from an adult with an advanced solid tumor such as melanoma, head and neck, liver or kidney cancer. Sequencing used CD4+ or CD8+ T cells sorted from blood, obtained in a trial of the OX40 agonist ivuxolimab. The chain links TRBV11-2 to TRBJ1-5; TRBD1 matches 8 bases. The CDR3 loop reads CASSLGAGGQPQHF. For the CDR3, the DNA is TGTGCCAGCAGCTTAGGGGCAGGGGGCCAGCCCCAGCATTTT.